Sequencing of this T cell receptor beta chain was carried out in a study of blood T cells in healthy people across ages. Study-wide findings and caveats: Versus aged donors, long-lived donors had higher diversity and more naive CD4+ cells. Observed TCR beta diversity showed a strong correlation with the percentage of naive T cells as measured by flow cytometry.

This clonotype was counted between two and nine times. Antigen unknown. CDR3 length equals 12 residues. Between the trimmed V and J ends, which lost 6 bases and 7 bases, there was a span of 11 bases. Germline assignment: CDR1 MNHEY and CDR2 SVGEGT. Each sample gave at least 7 million isolated PBMCs. Total RNA was extracted at no less than 5.5 micrograms per sample. A second PCR, run for roughly 7 to 11 cycles, used a sample-barcoded 5' primer plus a J-beta primer mix. TCRdb fed the 5' RACE reads into MiXCR, producing one record per CDR3 protein. The table records fewer than 950,000 distinct CDR3 sequences, around 36% of them present only once.

The sequencing sample was made of blood. This TCR was sampled from a man between 18 and 29 years old in good health. The gene calls are TRBV6-2 or TRBV6-3 and TRBJ2-3; D is ambiguous. The CDR3 protein is CASSDSRNTQYF. CDR3 in DNA: TGTGCCAGCAGCGACTCTCGGAATACGCAGTATTTT.